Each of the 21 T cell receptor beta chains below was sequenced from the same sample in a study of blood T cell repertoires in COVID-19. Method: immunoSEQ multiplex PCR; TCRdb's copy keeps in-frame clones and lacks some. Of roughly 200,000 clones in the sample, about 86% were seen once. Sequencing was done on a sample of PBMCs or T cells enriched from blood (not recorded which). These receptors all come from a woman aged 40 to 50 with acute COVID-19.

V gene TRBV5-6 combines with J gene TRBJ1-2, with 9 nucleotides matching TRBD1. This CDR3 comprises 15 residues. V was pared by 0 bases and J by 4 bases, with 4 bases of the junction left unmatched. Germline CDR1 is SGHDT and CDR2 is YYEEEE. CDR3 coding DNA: TGTGCCAGCAGCTTGGGGGACAGGGCCGTCTATGGCTACACCTTC. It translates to CASSLGDRAVYGYTF.

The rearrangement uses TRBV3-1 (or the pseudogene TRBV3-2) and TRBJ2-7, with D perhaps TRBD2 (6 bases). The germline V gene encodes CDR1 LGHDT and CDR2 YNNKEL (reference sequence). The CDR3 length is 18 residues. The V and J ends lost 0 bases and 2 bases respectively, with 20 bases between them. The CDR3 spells CASSQEKISGVFPYEQYF. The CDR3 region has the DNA TGTGCCAGCAGCCAAGAGAAGATCTCGGGAGTTTTTCCCTACGAGCAGTACTTC.

CDR3 loop: CASDQGWQPQHF. CDR3 DNA sequence: TGTGCCAGTGACCAGGGTTGGCAGCCCCAGCATTTT. The chain employs TRBV19 and TRBJ1-5, with a weak D call TRBD1 (5 bases). The CDR3 totals 12 residues. The V gene's germline CDR1 is LNHDA and CDR2 SQIVND (reference sequence). V shed 8 bases and J shed 7 bases, with 12 bases lying between them.

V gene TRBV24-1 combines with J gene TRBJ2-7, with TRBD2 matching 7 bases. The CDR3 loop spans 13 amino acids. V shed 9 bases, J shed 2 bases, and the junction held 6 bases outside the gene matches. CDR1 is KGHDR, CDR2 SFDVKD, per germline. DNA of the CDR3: TGTGCCACCTCAGCGGGATACACCTACGAGCAGTACTTC. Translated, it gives CATSAGYTYEQYF.

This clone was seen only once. CDR3 region: CASSFPTSSHEQYF. Here the CDR3 DNA reads TGTGCCAGCAGCTTCCCGACTAGCAGCCACGAGCAGTACTTC. The chain employs TRBV5-6 and TRBJ2-7, with 7 nucleotides matching TRBD2. The CDR3 runs 14 residues. Germline CDR1 reads SGHDT; CDR2 reads YYEEEE. Trimming took 2 bases from V and 5 from J; bases not matched to a gene: 7.

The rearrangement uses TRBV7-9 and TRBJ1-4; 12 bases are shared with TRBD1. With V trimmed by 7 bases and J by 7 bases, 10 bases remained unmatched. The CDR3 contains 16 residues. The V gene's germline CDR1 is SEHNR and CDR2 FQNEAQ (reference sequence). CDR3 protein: CASTRGTGGVGEKLFF. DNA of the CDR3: TGTGCCAGCACCCGCGGGACAGGGGGCGTGGGTGAAAAACTGTTTTTT.

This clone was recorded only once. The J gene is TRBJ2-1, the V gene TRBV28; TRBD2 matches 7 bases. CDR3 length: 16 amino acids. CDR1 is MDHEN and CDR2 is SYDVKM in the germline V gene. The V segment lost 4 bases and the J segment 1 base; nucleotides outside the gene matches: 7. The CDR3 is CASSSPREDSYNEQFF. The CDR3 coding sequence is TGTGCCAGCAGTTCCCCCCGGGAGGATTCCTACAATGAGCAGTTCTTC.

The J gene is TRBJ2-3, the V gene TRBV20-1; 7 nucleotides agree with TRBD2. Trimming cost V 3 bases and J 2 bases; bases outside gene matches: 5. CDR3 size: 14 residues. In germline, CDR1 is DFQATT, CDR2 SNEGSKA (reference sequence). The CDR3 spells CSASTGLDTDTQYF. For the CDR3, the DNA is TGCAGTGCTAGTACTGGACTAGACACAGATACGCAGTATTTT.

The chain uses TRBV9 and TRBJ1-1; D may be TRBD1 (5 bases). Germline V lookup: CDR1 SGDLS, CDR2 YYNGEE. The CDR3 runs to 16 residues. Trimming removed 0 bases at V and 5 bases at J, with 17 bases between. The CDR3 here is CASSVGGDGRRTEAFF. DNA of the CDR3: TGTGCCAGCAGCGTAGGGGGGGACGGTCGAAGAACTGAAGCTTTCTTT.

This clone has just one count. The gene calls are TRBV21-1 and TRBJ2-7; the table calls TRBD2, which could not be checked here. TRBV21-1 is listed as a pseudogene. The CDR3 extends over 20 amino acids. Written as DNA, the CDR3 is TGTGCCAGCAGCAAAGAAACTCTGACCCATGGGACTAGCGGGATGGGTTTTTCTCCCTTC. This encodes CASSKETLTHGTSGMGFSPF.

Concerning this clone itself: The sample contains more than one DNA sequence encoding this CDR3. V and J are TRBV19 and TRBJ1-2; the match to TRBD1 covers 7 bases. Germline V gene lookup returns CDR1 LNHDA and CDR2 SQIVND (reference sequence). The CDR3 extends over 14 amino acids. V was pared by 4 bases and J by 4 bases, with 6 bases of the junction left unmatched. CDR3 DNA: TGTGCCAGTAGTACTAGACAGGGAAGCTATGGCTACACCTTC. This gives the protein CASSTRQGSYGYTF.

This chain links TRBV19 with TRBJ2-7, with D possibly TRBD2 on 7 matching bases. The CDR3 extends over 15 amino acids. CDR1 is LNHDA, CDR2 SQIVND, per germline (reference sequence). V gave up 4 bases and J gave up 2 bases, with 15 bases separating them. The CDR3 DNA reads TGTGCCAGTAGTAAAGGGGGGGCCTCCACCTACGAGCAGTACTTC. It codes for CASSKGGASTYEQYF.

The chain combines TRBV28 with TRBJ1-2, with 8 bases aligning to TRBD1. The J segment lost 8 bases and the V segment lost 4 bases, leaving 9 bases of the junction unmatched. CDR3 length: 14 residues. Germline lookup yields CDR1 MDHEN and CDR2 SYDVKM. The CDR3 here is CASSSGQGVWGYTF. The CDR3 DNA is TGTGCCAGCAGTTCCGGACAGGGCGTGTGGGGCTACACCTTC.

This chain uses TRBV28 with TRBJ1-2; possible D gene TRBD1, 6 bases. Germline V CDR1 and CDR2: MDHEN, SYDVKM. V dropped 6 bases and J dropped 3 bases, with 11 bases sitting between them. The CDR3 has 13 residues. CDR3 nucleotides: TGTGCCAGCAGACTCGACAGGTACTATGGCTACACCTTC. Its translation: CASRLDRYYGYTF.

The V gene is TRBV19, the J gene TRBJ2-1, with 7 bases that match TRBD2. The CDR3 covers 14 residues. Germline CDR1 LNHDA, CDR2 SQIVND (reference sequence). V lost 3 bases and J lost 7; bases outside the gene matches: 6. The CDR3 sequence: CASSISQLANEQFF. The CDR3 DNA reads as TGTGCCAGTAGTATCTCTCAACTAGCGAATGAGCAGTTCTTC.

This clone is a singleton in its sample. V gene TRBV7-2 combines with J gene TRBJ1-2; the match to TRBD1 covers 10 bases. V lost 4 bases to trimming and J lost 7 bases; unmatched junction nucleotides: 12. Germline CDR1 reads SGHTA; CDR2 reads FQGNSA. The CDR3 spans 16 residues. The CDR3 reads CASSSSSGTGAGGYTF. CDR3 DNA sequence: TGTGCCAGCAGCTCTTCATCCGGGACAGGGGCGGGTGGCTACACCTTC.

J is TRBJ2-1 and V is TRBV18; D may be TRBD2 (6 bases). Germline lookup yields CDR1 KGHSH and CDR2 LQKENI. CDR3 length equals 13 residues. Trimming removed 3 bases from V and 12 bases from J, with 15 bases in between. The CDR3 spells CASSPVGGIMQFF. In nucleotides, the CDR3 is TGTGCCAGCTCACCGGTTGGCGGGATCATGCAGTTCTTC. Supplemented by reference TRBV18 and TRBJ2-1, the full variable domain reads NAGVMQNPRHLVRRRGQEARLRCSPMKGHSHVYWYRQLPEEGLKFMVYLQKENIIDESGMPKERFSAEFPKEGPSILRIQQVVRGDSAAYFCASSPVGGIMQFFGPGTRLTVL.

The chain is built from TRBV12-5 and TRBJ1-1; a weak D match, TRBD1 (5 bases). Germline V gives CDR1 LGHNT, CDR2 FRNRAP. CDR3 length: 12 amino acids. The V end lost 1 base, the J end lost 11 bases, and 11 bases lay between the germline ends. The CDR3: CASGLGQSLAFF. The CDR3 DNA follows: TGTGCTAGTGGTTTGGGACAGTCATTGGCTTTCTTT.

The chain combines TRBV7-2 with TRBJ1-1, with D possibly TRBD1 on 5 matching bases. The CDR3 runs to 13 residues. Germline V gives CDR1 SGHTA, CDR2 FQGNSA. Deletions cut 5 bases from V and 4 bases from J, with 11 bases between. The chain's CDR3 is CASSQGRVTEAFF. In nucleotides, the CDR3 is TGTGCCAGCAGCCAGGGTAGAGTCACTGAAGCTTTCTTT.

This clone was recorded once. CDR3 sequence reads: CASSGQGRRSGANVLTF. CDR3 nucleotide sequence: TGTGCCAGCAGCGGACAGGGCCGTCGCTCTGGGGCCAACGTCCTGACTTTC. The chain combines TRBV7-2 with TRBJ2-6; 8 positions match TRBD1. Trimming took 5 bases from V and 0 from J; bases not matched to a gene: 6. This CDR3 comprises 17 residues. The V gene's germline CDR1 is SGHTA and CDR2 FQGNSA.

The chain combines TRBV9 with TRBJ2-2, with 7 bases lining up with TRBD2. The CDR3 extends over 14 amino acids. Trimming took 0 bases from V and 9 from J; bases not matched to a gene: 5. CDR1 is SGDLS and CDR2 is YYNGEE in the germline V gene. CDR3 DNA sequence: TGTGCCAGCAGCGTAGGACTAGCTACCAGGGAGCTGTTTTTT. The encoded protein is CASSVGLATRELFF.